Presented here are 16 T cell receptor beta chains from one specimen sequenced in a study of T cell clonality in common variable immunodeficiency. Assay used: immunoSEQ multiplex PCR; TCRdb lists only in-frame clones, some missing. The sample holds tens of thousands of clones, and no clone turns up only once. What was sequenced was peripheral blood mononuclear cells. These TCRs come from a person aged 18-70 years in good health.

In its sample, this clone was seen many times. The sequence runs out 3 residues before the end of the CDR3; the remainder is reconstructed from the germline J gene. The chain employs TRBV6-1 and TRBJ1-2, with 7 bases matching TRBD1. With V trimmed by 4 bases and J by 4 bases, 3 bases remained unmatched. CDR1 is MNHNS, CDR2 SASEGT, per germline. The CDR3 runs 13 residues. The part of the CDR3 DNA that was read is TGTGCCAGCAGTGGACAGGGCGGCTATGGC. This gives the protein CASSGQGGYG. The full-length CDR3 reads as CASSGQGGYGYTF.

Many counts were recorded for this clone. The read falls 3 residues short of the CDR3 end, and the missing part is taken from the germline J gene. The V call is TRBV20-1, the J call TRBJ2-3; TRBD2 agrees at 15 bases. The trim removed 0 bases at V and 0 bases at J, leaving 7 bases unmatched. This CDR3 spans 19 amino acids. Germline V CDR1 and CDR2: DFQATT, SNEGSKA (reference sequence). The CDR3 DNA, read in part, is TGCAGTGCTAGAGACCAGGGACTAGCGGGGGGTTCTAGCACAGATACG. Translated: CSARDQGLAGGSSTDT. The full-length CDR3 reads as CSARDQGLAGGSSTDTQYF.

This clone has ten or more counts. The read ends 3 residues shy of where the CDR3 ends; the end is completed using the germline J gene. The rearrangement links TRBV15 to TRBJ1-2, with D possibly matching TRBD1 (5 bases). The CDR3 has 15 amino acids. The germline V gene has CDR1 LNHNV and CDR2 YYDKDF (reference sequence). The covered CDR3 bases are TGTGCCACCAGCAGAGGAGGGGAGCATACCATCGGC. This sequence encodes CATSRGGEHTIG. The whole CDR3 region reads CATSRGGEHTIGYTF.

At least ten counts were recorded for this clone. The CDR3 end falls 3 residues outside the read, so it is completed with the germline J gene. The chain combines TRBV20-1 with TRBJ1-1; tentative D call: TRBD1 (5 bases). The germline V gene encodes CDR1 DFQATT and CDR2 SNEGSKA (reference sequence). The V end was cut by 3 bases, the J end by 5 bases, with 10 bases between. The CDR3 spans 12 residues. The sequenced part of the CDR3 DNA is TGCAGTGCTAGCGTGGGGGGAACTGAA. Its translation is CSASVGGTE. The complete CDR3 reads CSASVGGTEAFF.

Points on this clone: Given a far larger clone just one base away, this is likely a sequencing read error. The sequenced fragment ends 3 residues before the CDR3 boundary, so the rest is inferred from the germline J gene. The gene calls are TRBV30 and TRBJ2-1; 11 bases are a match to TRBD2. CDR3 length: 17 amino acids. The germline V gene encodes CDR1 GTSNPN and CDR2 SVGIG (reference sequence). Unmatched junction bases numbered 12, after V lost 4 bases and J lost 4 bases. Incomplete CDR3 DNA: TGTGCCTGGATTGGTGGGACTAGCGGCTCACCTTACAATGAG. Residues: CAWIGGTSGSPYNE. The complete CDR3 protein is CAWIGGTSGSPYNEQFF.

This clone has at least ten counts. The read ends 3 residues before the CDR3 terminus; that terminus is restored from the germline J gene. The V and J genes are TRBV20-1 and TRBJ1-1; 7 bases are shared with TRBD1. Germline values: CDR1 DFQATT, CDR2 SNEGSKA (reference sequence). This CDR3 comprises 14 residues. The chain's CDR3 is CSARRGQFELKAFF. The CDR3 DNA, read in part, is TGCAGTGCTAGGAGGGGACAGTTTGAGCTTAAA.

This clone was counted many times. The read gets to within 3 residues of the CDR3 end, and the germline J gene fills in the rest. This chain uses TRBV20-1 with TRBJ2-7, with 11 bases fitting TRBD1. Germline assignment: CDR1 DFQATT and CDR2 SNEGSKA (reference sequence). Germline trimming cut 2 bases from V and 1 base from J; bases unmatched to any gene: 1. The CDR3 spans 14 residues. CDR3 amino acids: CSARRDRGSYEQYF. CDR3 DNA (partial): TGCAGTGCTAGACGGGACAGGGGGTCCTACGAG.

The table lists this clone with a few counts. The CDR3 is cut off 3 residues early in the read; its end comes from the germline J gene. The rearrangement links TRBV6-2 or TRBV6-3 to TRBJ1-2, with TRBD1 matching over 9 bases. This CDR3 has 16 residues. The germline CDR1 and CDR2 sequences are MNHEY and SVGEGT. CDR3 DNA, as far as it was read: TGTGCCAGCAGTAGTGGACAGGGGAGTTTTGGCAATGAC. This gives the protein CASSSGQGSFGND. The entire CDR3 sequence reads CASSSGQGSFGNDYTF.

This clone was counted many times. The read falls 3 residues short of the CDR3 end, and the missing part is taken from the germline J gene. The V call is TRBV20-1, the J call TRBJ2-5; 8 nucleotides line up with TRBD2. The germline gives CDR1 DFQATT, CDR2 SNEGSKA (reference sequence). V lost 1 base and J lost 4; bases outside the gene matches: 2. The length of the CDR3 is 13 residues. CDR3 protein: CSARAGGGETQYF. Partial CDR3 DNA: TGCAGTGCTAGAGCGGGAGGGGGAGAGACC.

The sample holds many counts of this clone. The CDR3 goes on 3 residues after the read ends, and that part is filled in from the germline J gene. The rearrangement uses TRBV7-9 and TRBJ2-7; D is perhaps TRBD1 (5 bases). V lost 1 base and J lost 6, with 10 bases in between. Germline V gives CDR1 SEHNR, CDR2 FQNEAQ (reference sequence). The CDR3 is 13 residues long. The CDR3 is CASSLEGVREQYF. Incomplete CDR3 DNA: TGTGCCAGCAGCTTAGAAGGGGTCCGCGAG.

The table lists this clone with many counts. The DNA read from the CDR3 is TGTGCCAGCAGCTTGGTAGGTAGCGGGAGGAGTGAG. The encoded protein is CASSLVGSGRSE. The entire CDR3 protein is CASSLVGSGRSEQFF. This rearrangement joins TRBV5-4 to TRBJ2-1; TRBD2 matches 10 bases. The read ends 3 residues shy of where the CDR3 ends; the end is completed using the germline J gene. CDR3 length: 15 amino acids. Germline CDR1 is SGHNT and CDR2 is YYREEE (reference sequence). Trimming at V came to 0 bases and at J to 9 bases, leaving 6 bases not matched to a gene.

This clone appeared many times. The read halts 3 residues ahead of the CDR3 end, with the missing end drawn from the germline J gene. The chain links TRBV15 to TRBJ2-1, with 8 nucleotides matching TRBD2. With 1 base clipped from V and 8 bases from J, the junction kept 4 bases outside the gene matches. This CDR3 contains 14 residues. Germline V gives CDR1 LNHNV, CDR2 YYDKDF (reference sequence). Incomplete CDR3 DNA: TGTGCCACCAGCAGAGTAGCGGGAAGCGATGAG. It yields the protein CATSRVAGSDE. The entire CDR3 protein reads CATSRVAGSDEQFF.

This clone was observed many times. A junction end diverges from the germline sequence, so it may reflect a read error. The read halts 3 residues ahead of the CDR3 end, with the missing end drawn from the germline J gene. V usage is TRBV5-4 and J usage is TRBJ1-1; maybe TRBD1 (6 bases). The CDR3 runs 14 residues. Germline V gene sequence: CDR1 SGHNT, CDR2 YYREEE (reference sequence). The CDR3 loop reads CASTLAGGATEAFF. The sequenced CDR3 bases are TGTGCCAGCACCTTGGCTGGGGGGGCTACTGAA.

CDR3 protein: CARSGGIANTEAFF. The DNA read from the CDR3 is TGTGCCAGAAGCGGGGGGATTGCGAACACTGAA. The rearrangement links TRBV5-3 to TRBJ1-1, with D possibly TRBD1 on 5 matching bases. The CDR3 end is not reached by the read, which stops 3 residues before it; the germline J gene fills it in. TRBV5-3 is an ORF; its function is uncertain. V was clipped by 4 bases and J by 1 base, with 11 bases between them. CDR3 length equals 14 residues.

This clone was counted at least ten times. The read is 3 residues too short to cover the CDR3 end, so that end is filled in from the germline J gene. The V call is TRBV9, the J call TRBJ2-7; tentatively, D is TRBD1 (5 bases). The CDR3 extends over 15 amino acids. The germline CDR1 and CDR2 sequences are SGDLS and YYNGEE. Trimming left V 3 bases short and J 6 bases short, with 19 bases between. The CDR3 bases that were read are TGTGCCAGCAGCGCCTCAATGACAGCAGGCGGCGAG. It yields the protein CASSASMTAGGE. The full CDR3 reads CASSASMTAGGEQYF.

In its sample, this clone was seen many times. The CDR3 is cut off 3 residues early in the read; its end comes from the germline J gene. J is TRBJ2-2 and V is TRBV18; D is undetermined. This CDR3 has 13 amino acids. Germline V gene lookup returns CDR1 KGHSH and CDR2 LQKENI. Deletions cut 4 bases from V and 5 bases from J, with 8 bases between. CDR3 loop: CASSLLETGELFF. CDR3 DNA (partial): TGTGCCAGCTCACTCTTAGAGACCGGGGAG.